This TCR beta chain came from a study of beta chain features in type 1 diabetes. At the level of the study: The patient and healthy donor groups were comparable for age, gender and cell yields. The study examined more than 100,000,000 sorted cells across all samples.

Each sorted fraction was over 98% pure. Expressed TCRB transcripts were sequenced because the isolated RNA had all been reverse transcribed beforehand. Using immunoSEQ multiplex PCR, the repertoire was profiled, and TCRdb retains in-frame clones only, with some absent. The repertoire holds about 180,000 clones, with roughly an eighth as singletons. The sequence derives from a woman aged 18-30 years in good health. The source material was central memory CD4+ T cells from blood.

The CDR3: CASSSWTVPEAFF. The CDR3 coding sequence is TGTGCCAGCAGCTCCTGGACAGTCCCCGAAGCTTTCTTT. This chain joins TRBV7-2 and TRBJ1-1; TRBD1 might be the D (6 bases). CDR3 length: 13 residues. Germline loops: CDR1 SGHTA, CDR2 FQGNSA. V lost 4 bases and J 8 bases, leaving 14 bases between the germline ends.